This T cell receptor (beta chain) derives from a study of OX40 agonist ivuxolimab in advanced cancers. Study-wide findings and caveats: Normalized T-cell clonal expansion was also low in a subset of nonresponders. Expanded clones were, on average, more numerous in CD8+ T cells than in CD4+.

This clone showed up just once. Its cognate antigen is unknown. The CDR3 spans 12 residues. From germline, CDR1 is MNHNY and CDR2 SVGAGI (reference sequence). V lost 4 bases, J lost 7 bases, and 2 bases stayed unmatched. The repertoire was sequenced with immunoSEQ multiplex PCR; TCRdb's copy has only in-frame clones and lacks some. The sample yields 45,000 to 50,000 clones, approximately 90% seen once. The sequence was collected from an adult with an advanced solid tumor such as melanoma, head and neck, liver or kidney cancer. This specimen consisted of CD4+ or CD8+ T cells sorted from blood, obtained in a trial of the OX40 agonist ivuxolimab. The chain is built from TRBV6-6 and TRBJ2-7, with 9 bases matching TRBD1. CDR3 protein: CASSWDRDEQYF. The CDR3, as DNA: TGTGCCAGCAGTTGGGACAGGGATGAGCAGTACTTC.